This T cell receptor (beta chain) was recovered during a study of shared clonotypes between healthy human individuals. On the study more broadly: The plates for each donor numbered three CD4 naive, three CD4 memory, two CD8 naive and one CD8 memory.

Of note for this clone: Its antigen is unidentified.

V lost 5 bases and J lost 7; bases outside the gene matches: 10. The CDR3 sequence is 15 residues long. CDR1 is MDHEN, CDR2 SYDVKM, per germline. The study, taken as a whole, reports: Clonotype sharing across several donors was observed for roughly 5% of naive CD4 clonotypes. Depth of sequencing was expected to influence donor clonotype sharing.

In the source study's methods: Filtering differed for immunoSEQ, which gave only junction sequences without quality scores. Repertoires were generated with immunoSEQ multiplex PCR, while TCRdb's copy carries only in-frame clones and drops some. The V and J calls and clone size come from that table; D and trimming were worked out from the DNA. The repertoire includes some 1.1 million clones, 60% to 85% of them detected once, and 0.89% sits in the top ten. The material sequenced was memory CD4+ T cells from PBMCs. The subset denotes: CD45RA-negative fraction. The receptor was derived from a man younger than 35 in good health. Some clones in this sample may be carry-over from other donors' samples. The rearrangement links TRBV28 to TRBJ2-3, with TRBD1 matching 9 bases. The chain's CDR3 is CASSAPGQGSYTQYF. The CDR3 DNA is TGTGCCAGCAGTGCTCCGGGACAGGGAAGTTATACGCAGTATTTT. The complete variable domain, with remaining parts taken from reference TRBV28 and TRBJ2-3, reads DVKVTQSSRYLVKRTGEKVFLECVQDMDHENMFWYRQDPGLGLRLIYFSYDVKMKEKGDIPEGYSVSREKKERFSLILESASTNQTSMYLCASSAPGQGSYTQYFGPGTRLTVL.